This T cell receptor (beta chain) is from a study of blood T cell repertoires in COVID-19 (dated by TCRdb to 2019 to 2021). Notes on the research overall: Samples from collaborators originated in the United States, Italy and Spain and spanned both the acute and convalescent phases of COVID-19. The samples were drawn from two sources: the first 160 participants of the ongoing ImmuneRACE study, and some 1,300 subjects contributed by 6 global collaborators. The sample metadata nearly always contained a de-identified subject ID, COVID-19 status, age in years and sex. Where HLA class I and class II types were available, the types were taken from metadata supplied by the sample provider, not from assay-based typing. The material from the prospective study consisted of cDNA or gDNA derived from T cells, B-cell-depleted T cells, or PBMCs. The repertoires were made available in a free public database intended to serve as a resource for research on the immune response to SARS-CoV-2. Subjects who had been exposed to COVID-19, were actively infected with it, or had recovered from it provided the deeply sampled blood TCRbeta repertoires that made up the dataset.

The immunoSEQ Assay, a bias-controlled multiplex PCR, was used to amplify TCRbeta CDR3 regions from genomic DNA. The source study handled its data this way. The number of nucleated cells in each sample was estimated by amplification of reference gene primers within the assay. To quantify the absolute abundance of each unique TCRbeta CDR3 rearrangement, sequence reads were collapsed and filtered. For each sample, productive Simpson clonality was calculated as the square root of Simpson's diversity index over productive rearrangements. The source is immuneACCESS, and TCRdb retained only in-frame sequences with V and J called. Part of the clones is not carried over; for the studies checked, unresolved V genes explain less than half of this, and the remainder is unexplained. That table furnishes V, J and clone size, whereas the DNA furnished D and trimming. The sample contains 250,000 to 300,000 clones, 85% to 90% of them found a single time. Roughly 12% of the sample comes from the top ten.

The CDR3 holds 15 amino acids from the cysteine to the phenylalanine. Of the read, only the CDR3 DNA is kept; its 45 bases are in frame from base 1. V is pruned by 0 bases and J by 6 bases, leaving 8 bases of the junction without a gene match. The CDR1 and CDR2 encoded by the germline V gene are LGHNA and YSLEER. One collaborating source in Seattle enrolled patients during active infection and followed them longitudinally through the course of disease. The collaborating institutions used their own protocols to collect whole blood in K2EDTA tubes. For TCRbeta analysis, collaborator samples were shipped as frozen whole blood, as isolated PBMCs, or as DNA extracted from either sample type. The investigation overall reported the following: The amount of clinical and demographic metadata varied by source and participant and was provided uncurated.

Note on this clone: Its specific antigen is unknown. No per-base quality is available; no much larger clone lies one base away.

The sample taken for sequencing was peripheral blood. This TCR was recovered from a woman under 40 with COVID-19, enrolled during active disease. The chain was built from TRBV4-3 and TRBJ2-7; 7 of the junction bases match TRBD1. This receptor carries the CDR3 CASSQEYRPGGEQYF. The DNA sequence is as follows: TGCGCCAGCAGCCAAGAATACCGTCCAGGGGGCGAGCAGTACTTC.